Below, 26 T cell receptor beta chains from the same sample are listed, as sequenced in a study of shared clonotypes between healthy human individuals. Clones were sequenced by immunoSEQ multiplex PCR, and TCRdb holds only the in-frame ones, with some missing. The table includes roughly 810,000 clones, about 96% detected once. Naive CD8 cells lacked CD45RO and underwent positive selection for CCR7, leaving out terminally differentiated effector memory CD45RA+ cells. The specimen sequenced was naive CD8+ T cells sorted from blood. All receptors derive from a man aged 25 to 40 in good health.

The J gene is TRBJ2-7, the V gene TRBV11-2; D is undetermined. The CDR3 is 14 amino acids. CDR1 is SGHAT, CDR2 FQNNGV, per germline. Trimming shortened V by 3 bases and J by 2 bases, and 11 bases separated the two germline ends. CDR3 sequence (DNA): TGTGCCAGCAGCTTCCGGCTAAGCCCCTACGAGCAGTACTTC. Translated, it gives CASSFRLSPYEQYF.

This chain connects TRBV27 to TRBJ2-1, with TRBD2 matching 8 bases. Germline V lookup: CDR1 MNHEY, CDR2 SMNVEV (reference sequence). This CDR3 is 15 amino acids long. The J segment lost 4 bases and the V segment lost 4 bases, leaving 6 bases of the junction unmatched. This CDR3 is CASSSGTSRYNEQFF. CDR3 sequence (DNA): TGTGCCAGCAGTTCCGGGACTAGTCGTTACAATGAGCAGTTCTTC.

Only one count was recorded for this clone. The chain links TRBV10-3 to TRBJ2-1, with D unresolved. The germline V gene encodes CDR1 ENHRY and CDR2 SYGVKD. CDR3 length: 12 residues. Trimming cost V 2 bases and J 8 bases, with 7 bases left between them. CDR3 protein: CAISEQPDEQFF. Written as DNA, the CDR3 is TGTGCCATCAGTGAGCAACCAGATGAGCAGTTCTTC.

The V gene is TRBV11-3, the J gene TRBJ2-6, with 8 bases fitting TRBD1. The V segment lost 4 bases and the J segment 0 bases; nucleotides outside the gene matches: 8. CDR1 is SGHNT, CDR2 YENEEA, per germline. The CDR3 has 18 residues. CDR3 nucleotides: TGTGCCAGCAGCTCATGGGGACAGGAGAGCTCTGGGGCCAACGTCCTGACTTTC. It encodes CASSSWGQESSGANVLTF.

The V gene is TRBV4-1, the J gene TRBJ2-5; D call uncertain. The V end lost 3 bases, the J end lost 5 bases, and 13 bases lay between the germline ends. The length of the CDR3 is 14 residues. Germline CDR1 is MGHRA and CDR2 is YSYEKL. Written as DNA, the CDR3 is TGCGCCAGCAGCCAGGCTACTATGGGGGAGACCCAGTACTTC. Encoded protein: CASSQATMGETQYF.

The chain links TRBV4-1 to TRBJ2-3; D may be TRBD2 (5 bases). The CDR3 has 16 residues. Trimming took off 0 bases at V and 5 bases at J, with 15 bases between the two ends. CDR1 is MGHRA, CDR2 YSYEKL, per germline. The CDR3 loop is CASSQDPYSGIDTQYF. The CDR3 nucleotides are TGCGCCAGCAGCCAAGATCCGTATTCGGGAATAGATACGCAGTATTTT.

The V call is TRBV7-7, the J call TRBJ2-1; 13 bases match TRBD2. V shed 5 bases, J shed 0 bases, and the junction held 4 bases outside the gene matches. The CDR3 has 17 residues. The germline V gene encodes CDR1 SSHAT and CDR2 FNYEAQ (reference sequence). CDR3 sequence reads: CASSHGTSGNSYNEQFF. CDR3 nucleotide sequence: TGTGCCAGCAGCCATGGGACTAGCGGGAACTCCTACAATGAGCAGTTCTTC.

The chain combines TRBV29-1 with TRBJ2-3; D gene unclear. From germline, CDR1 is SQVTM and CDR2 ANQGSEA. This CDR3 is built from 12 residues. V lost 3 bases and J lost 4, with 8 bases in between. Here the CDR3 DNA reads TGCAGCGTTGACCACATCTCAGATACGCAGTATTTT. As protein: CSVDHISDTQYF.

This clone appeared once. The rearrangement links TRBV9 to TRBJ1-2; D call uncertain. CDR1 SGDLS and CDR2 YYNGEE come from the germline V gene. The V end was cut by 4 bases, the J end by 0 bases, with 16 bases between. The CDR3 has 16 amino acids. DNA for the CDR3: TGTGCCAGCAGCAGCTGGGAAAGCTCTGCTAACTATGGCTACACCTTC. Residues: CASSSWESSANYGYTF. Complete variable domain (other parts from reference TRBV9 and TRBJ1-2): DSGVTQTPKHLITATGQRVTLRCSPRSGDLSVYWYQQSLDQGLQFLIQYYNGEERAKGNILERFSAQQFPDLHSELNLSSLELGDSALYFCASSSWESSANYGYTFGSGTRLTVV.

The chain combines TRBV7-8 with TRBJ1-5, with D unclear. The germline gives CDR1 SGHVS, CDR2 FQNEAQ. The CDR3 covers 15 residues. Between the trimmed V and J ends, which lost 5 bases and 3 bases, there was a span of 14 bases. CDR3 DNA sequence: TGTGCCAGCAGCCCAGTGGGGTCAAACAATCAGCCCCAGCATTTT. It specifies CASSPVGSNNQPQHF.

The V call is TRBV28, the J call TRBJ2-7; the match to TRBD2 covers 7 bases. This CDR3 contains 12 residues. The trim removed 6 bases at V and 3 bases at J, leaving 2 bases unmatched. The V gene's germline CDR1 is MDHEN and CDR2 SYDVKM. The CDR3 reads CASSRGDYEQYF. CDR3 nucleotide sequence: TGTGCCAGCAGCCGGGGGGACTACGAGCAGTACTTC.

V is TRBV7-9 and J is TRBJ2-7; 8 bases match TRBD2. V trimming: 6 bases; J trimming: 7 bases; junction bases outside the gene matches: 11. The CDR3 spans 14 residues. CDR1 and CDR2 (germline): SEHNR, FQNEAQ (reference sequence). The CDR3 protein is CASSAETSVKEQYF. CDR3 coding DNA: TGTGCCAGCAGTGCAGAGACTAGCGTGAAAGAGCAGTACTTC.

This chain connects TRBV4-1 to TRBJ2-7; TRBD2 might be the D (6 bases). Trimming pared 3 bases from V and 0 bases from J, leaving 18 bases between. The CDR3 has 17 residues. Germline-derived CDR1 and CDR2 are MGHRA and YSYEKL. The CDR3 nucleotides are TGCGCCAGCAGCCAGTTGTCCCGGGGGAAGAACTCCTACGAGCAGTACTTC. This encodes CASSQLSRGKNSYEQYF.

The rearrangement links TRBV27 to TRBJ2-1; TRBD1 is a possible D gene (8 bases). Germline CDR1 is MNHEY and CDR2 is SMNVEV (reference sequence). Trimming cost V 5 bases and J 6 bases, with 26 bases left between them. The CDR3 length is 18 residues. CDR3 coding DNA: TGTGCCAGCAGTGTAAGGACAGGGTCTCAGCGGGAACTCAATGAGCAGTTCTTC. As protein: CASSVRTGSQRELNEQFF.

The gene calls are TRBV28 and TRBJ2-4; D is unclear. The CDR3 loop spans 14 amino acids. Looked up from germline, CDR1 is MDHEN and CDR2 is SYDVKM. The V gene lost 8 bases and the J gene lost 3 bases, with 14 bases spanning the gap. The DNA for the CDR3 is TGTGCCAGCCTTGCAACGGTGGGCAAAAACATTCAGTACTTC. It codes for CASLATVGKNIQYF.

The count of this clone is one. This sequence joins TRBV27 and TRBJ2-7, with D perhaps matching TRBD2 (5 bases). Trimming stripped 2 bases from V and 4 bases from J, with 15 bases between. Germline V gene sequence: CDR1 MNHEY, CDR2 SMNVEV (reference sequence). The CDR3 contains 15 residues. CDR3 DNA: TGTGCCAGCAGTTTAGGGTCCGGACTCCTTTACGAGCAGTACTTC. It translates to CASSLGSGLLYEQYF.

The chain recombines TRBV7-9 with TRBJ2-7; TRBD1 aligns across 9 bases. V trimming: 4 bases; J trimming: 5 bases; junction bases outside the gene matches: 6. Germline loops: CDR1 SEHNR, CDR2 FQNEAQ (reference sequence). The CDR3 covers 14 residues. CDR3 loop: CASSSGTGFDEQYF. The DNA of the CDR3 is TGTGCCAGCAGCTCCGGGACAGGGTTCGACGAGCAGTACTTC.

The chain uses TRBV7-2 and TRBJ2-3, with 11 bases aligning to TRBD2. From germline, CDR1 is SGHTA and CDR2 FQGNSA. The CDR3 is 16 amino acids. V was pared by 6 bases and J by 3 bases, with 8 bases of the junction left unmatched. CDR3 sequence: CASSIVAGGVTDTQYF. The CDR3 region has the DNA TGTGCCAGCAGTATCGTAGCGGGAGGGGTAACAGATACGCAGTATTTT.

V and J are TRBV27 and TRBJ1-5; D perhaps matches TRBD1 (5 bases). V was cut by 2 bases and J by 8 bases, with 7 bases left in between. CDR3 size: 12 residues. Germline V CDR1 and CDR2: MNHEY, SMNVEV (reference sequence). The DNA of the CDR3 is TGTGCCAGCAGTTTAATAGGGGAGCCCCAGCATTTT. The encoded protein is CASSLIGEPQHF.

The chain joins TRBV15 to TRBJ2-1, with TRBD2 matching 8 bases. The V gene end was trimmed by 1 base and the J gene end by 12 bases; junction bases not matched to a gene: 5. The CDR3 is made up of 13 amino acids. Germline V gene data show CDR1 as LNHNV and CDR2 as YYDKDF (reference sequence). CDR3 amino acids: CATSRVTSGMQFF. DNA for the CDR3: TGTGCCACCAGCAGAGTCACTAGCGGAATGCAGTTCTTC.

This chain uses TRBV10-2 with TRBJ1-3; tentatively, D is TRBD1 (5 bases). The CDR3 sequence is 13 residues long. Trimming removed 6 bases from V and 0 bases from J, with 6 bases in between. Germline values: CDR1 WSHSY, CDR2 SAAADI. DNA of the CDR3: TGCGCCAGCAGCGGGACCTCTGGAAACACCATATATTTT. Translation: CASSGTSGNTIYF.

The V and J genes are TRBV13 and TRBJ2-2, with 12 nucleotides matching TRBD2. The CDR3 has 16 residues. Per germline, CDR1 PRHDT and CDR2 FYEKMQ (reference sequence). The V segment lost 7 bases and the J segment 5 bases; nucleotides outside the gene matches: 8. CDR3 sequence reads: CASTTGLAGQTGELFF. CDR3 DNA: TGTGCCAGCACCACCGGACTAGCGGGACAAACCGGGGAGCTGTTTTTT.

J is TRBJ2-1 and V is TRBV27; D is uncertain. This CDR3 region has 16 residues. Trimming took off 6 bases at V and 0 bases at J, with 15 bases between the two ends. Germline values: CDR1 MNHEY, CDR2 SMNVEV (reference sequence). As DNA, the CDR3 is TGTGCCAGCAGCCCCCCCGGCCGTAGCTCCTACAATGAGCAGTTCTTC. Residues: CASSPPGRSSYNEQFF.

The chain combines TRBV11-2 with TRBJ2-5; 11 bases are shared with TRBD2. Per the germline V gene, CDR1 is SGHAT and CDR2 is FQNNGV. CDR3 length: 17 residues. The V and J ends lost 1 base and 2 bases, in that order; junction bases with no gene match: 6. The CDR3 sequence is CASSLALAGVGQETQYF. CDR3 nucleotides: TGTGCCAGCAGCTTAGCACTAGCGGGAGTGGGTCAAGAGACCCAGTACTTC.

The rearrangement joins TRBV7-9 to TRBJ2-7; no clear D. Germline V gene lookup returns CDR1 SEHNR and CDR2 FQNEAQ (reference sequence). This CDR3 has 13 amino acids. The ends were cut back, 5 bases at V and 7 bases at J, with 15 bases in the middle. CDR3 sequence reads: CASSESSTPEQYF. The CDR3 DNA follows: TGTGCCAGCAGCGAAAGTTCAACCCCTGAGCAGTACTTC.

The chain combines TRBV6-4 with TRBJ2-2; D unclear. V was trimmed by 5 bases and J by 4 bases, leaving 14 bases between them. Germline lookup yields CDR1 MRHNA and CDR2 SNTAGT. This CDR3 has 15 residues. The CDR3 loop reads CASSRTSPGTGELFF. The DNA of the CDR3 is TGTGCCAGCAGTAGGACGTCCCCTGGCACCGGGGAGCTGTTTTTT.